This T cell receptor (beta chain) was retrieved from a study of blood T cell repertoires in COVID-19. About the research overall: From the United States, Italy and Spain came samples of acute and convalescent COVID-19. PBMCs, B-cell-depleted T cells, or T cells were the source of the cDNA or gDNA that made up the material.

Germline CDR1 SGHTA, CDR2 FQGTGA. Between the trimmed V and J ends, which lost 2 bases and 3 bases, there was a span of 13 bases. This CDR3 is 15 amino acids long. The assay was immunoSEQ multiplex PCR, and TCRdb's table has in-frame clones only and misses some. This sample has around 200,000 clones, with roughly 85% found just once. This receptor was obtained from a woman in her forties with active or convalescent COVID-19. The V gene is TRBV7-3, the J gene TRBJ1-1; no clear D gene. Sequencing was carried out using peripheral blood. CDR3 loop: CASSLQELGDTEAFF. DNA of the CDR3: TGTGCCAGCAGCTTACAGGAACTGGGAGACACTGAAGCTTTCTTT.